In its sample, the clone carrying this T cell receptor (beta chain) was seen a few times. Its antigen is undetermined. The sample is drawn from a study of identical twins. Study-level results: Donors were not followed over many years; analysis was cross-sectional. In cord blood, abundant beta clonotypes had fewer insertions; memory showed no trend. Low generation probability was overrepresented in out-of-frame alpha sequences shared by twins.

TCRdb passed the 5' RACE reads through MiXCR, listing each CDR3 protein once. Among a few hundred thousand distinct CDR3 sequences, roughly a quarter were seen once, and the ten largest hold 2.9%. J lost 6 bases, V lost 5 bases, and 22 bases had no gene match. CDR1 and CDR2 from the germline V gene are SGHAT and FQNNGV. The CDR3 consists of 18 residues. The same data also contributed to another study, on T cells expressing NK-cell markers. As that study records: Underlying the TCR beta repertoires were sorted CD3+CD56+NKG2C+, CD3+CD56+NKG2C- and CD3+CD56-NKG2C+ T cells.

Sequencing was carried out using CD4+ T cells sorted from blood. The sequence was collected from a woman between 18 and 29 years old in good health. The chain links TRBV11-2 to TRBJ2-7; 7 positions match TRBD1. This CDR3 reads CASSRPQGRSPTTPEQYF. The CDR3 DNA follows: TGTGCCAGCAGCAGACCACAGGGGCGGTCGCCTACTACTCCCGAGCAGTACTTC.